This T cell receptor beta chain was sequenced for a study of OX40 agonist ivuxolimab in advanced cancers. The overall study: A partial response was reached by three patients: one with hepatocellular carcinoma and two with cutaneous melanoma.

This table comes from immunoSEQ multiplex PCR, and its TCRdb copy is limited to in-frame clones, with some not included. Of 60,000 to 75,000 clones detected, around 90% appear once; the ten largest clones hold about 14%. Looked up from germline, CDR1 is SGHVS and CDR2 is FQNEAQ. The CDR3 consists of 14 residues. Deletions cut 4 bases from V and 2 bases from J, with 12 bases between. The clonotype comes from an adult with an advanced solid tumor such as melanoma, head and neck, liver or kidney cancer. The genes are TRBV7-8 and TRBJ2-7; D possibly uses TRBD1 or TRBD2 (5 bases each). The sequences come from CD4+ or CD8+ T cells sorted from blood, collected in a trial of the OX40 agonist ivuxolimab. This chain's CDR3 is CASSSLVGPYEQYF. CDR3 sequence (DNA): TGTGCCAGCAGCTCCCTCGTGGGACCCTACGAGCAGTACTTC.